The 3 T cell receptor beta chains in this list originate from one sample, sequenced in a study of metastatic and nonmetastatic thyroid tumors. Every patient underwent thyroid surgery untreated. TCRdb reprocessed the PCR reads using MiXCR. The sample lists 20,000 to 25,000 clones; 20% to 25% were seen once. The sample was adjacent normal tissue. All receptors come from a female donor with papillary thyroid cancer or a benign thyroid nodule (not recorded which). Some clones in this sample may be carry-over from other donors' samples.

This clone appeared many times. The J gene is TRBJ2-7, the V gene TRBV5-1; 8 nucleotides line up with TRBD1. Germline loops: CDR1 SGHRS, CDR2 YFSETQ. J lost 5 bases, V lost 3 bases, and 7 bases had no gene match. The CDR3 is 14 amino acids. The CDR3 bases are TGCGCCAGCAGCTCACAGGGGGTTTACGACGAGCAGTACTTC. As protein: CASSSQGVYDEQYF. Filled out from reference TRBV5-1 and TRBJ2-7, the complete variable domain reads KAGVTQTPRYLIKTRGQQVTLSCSPISGHRSVSWYQQTPGQGLQFLFEYFSETQRNKGNFPGRFSGRQFSNSRSEMNVSTLELGDSALYLCASSSQGVYDEQYFGPGTRLTVT.

This clone appeared a few times. One junction end disagrees with the germline gene, perhaps due to a read error. The chain employs TRBV27 and TRBJ1-6; tentative D call: TRBD1 (6 bases). The germline CDR1 and CDR2 sequences are MNHEY and SMNVEV (reference sequence). CDR3 length: 12 residues. CDR3 protein: CASSLGGPPLHF. The DNA of the CDR3 is TGTGCCAGTAGTTTGGGGGGGCCACCCCTCCACTTT.

A note on this clone: With a much larger clone just one base away, this may be a read error. The CDR3 does not end in the conserved phenylalanine or tryptophan, so this is likely a read error. The chain links TRBV29-1 to TRBJ1-1, with D maybe TRBD1 (6 bases). Trimming left V 8 bases short and J 0 bases short, with 16 bases between. This CDR3 is built from 14 residues. Germline V gene sequence: CDR1 SQVTM, CDR2 ANQGSEA. Here the CDR3 reads CSSSGGPLNTEAFL. The CDR3 DNA reads TGCAGCTCCTCTGGGGGGCCCTTGAACACTGAAGCTTTCCTT.